This TCR beta chain appears in the sequencing data of a study of beta chain features in type 1 diabetes. Study context: Healthy donors resembled patients in age, gender and cell yields. Sorted cells examined across all samples numbered roughly 100 million. Study-wide points: Moderately but significantly shorter TCRB CDR3s were found in Type 1 diabetes patients in all four CD4+ subsets. PCR could preferentially amplify shorter templates, alike in patients and controls.

This clone was counted a few times. Its antigen is unidentified. Trimming took 0 bases from V and 5 from J, leaving 8 bases between them. The germline CDR1 and CDR2 sequences are MGHRA and YSYEKL. The CDR3 has 14 residues. Reverse transcribing all isolated RNA meant expressed TCRB transcripts were sequenced. The repertoire was sequenced with immunoSEQ multiplex PCR; TCRdb's copy has only in-frame clones and lacks some. This table holds some 190,000 clones, approximately 8.4% found once. Sequencing was done on a sample of central memory CD4+ T cells from blood. The TCR was taken from a man aged 18 to 35 with type 1 diabetes. The J gene is TRBJ2-1, the V gene TRBV4-1, with no clear D. The CDR3 nucleotides are TGCGCCAGCAGCCAAGATCATACGGACAATGAGCAGTTCTTC. Its translation: CASSQDHTDNEQFF.